This T cell receptor (beta chain) came from a study of TIL therapy for anti-PD-1-resistant metastatic lung cancer. Study at large: By whole-exome sequencing, median non-synonymous tumor mutation burden was roughly 1.6 mutations per megabase.

The libraries were made with immunoSEQ v3. Clones were sequenced by immunoSEQ multiplex PCR, and TCRdb holds only the in-frame ones, with some missing. This table holds some 37,000 clones, less than 75% found once. Time point specified: pre-treatment sample, taken before nivolumab and TIL therapy. With 4 bases clipped from V and 3 bases from J, the junction kept 4 bases outside the gene matches. This CDR3 has 16 amino acids. The germline CDR1 and CDR2 sequences are SGHTA and FQGNSA. The origin of this receptor is a person aged 25 to 85 with non-small cell lung cancer. Here the sequenced sample was blood, taken at baseline. V and J are TRBV7-2 and TRBJ1-6; TRBD1 agrees at 9 bases. CDR3 loop: CASSSGQGFYNSPLHF. CDR3 nucleotides: TGTGCCAGCAGCTCGGGACAGGGCTTCTATAATTCACCCCTCCACTTT.